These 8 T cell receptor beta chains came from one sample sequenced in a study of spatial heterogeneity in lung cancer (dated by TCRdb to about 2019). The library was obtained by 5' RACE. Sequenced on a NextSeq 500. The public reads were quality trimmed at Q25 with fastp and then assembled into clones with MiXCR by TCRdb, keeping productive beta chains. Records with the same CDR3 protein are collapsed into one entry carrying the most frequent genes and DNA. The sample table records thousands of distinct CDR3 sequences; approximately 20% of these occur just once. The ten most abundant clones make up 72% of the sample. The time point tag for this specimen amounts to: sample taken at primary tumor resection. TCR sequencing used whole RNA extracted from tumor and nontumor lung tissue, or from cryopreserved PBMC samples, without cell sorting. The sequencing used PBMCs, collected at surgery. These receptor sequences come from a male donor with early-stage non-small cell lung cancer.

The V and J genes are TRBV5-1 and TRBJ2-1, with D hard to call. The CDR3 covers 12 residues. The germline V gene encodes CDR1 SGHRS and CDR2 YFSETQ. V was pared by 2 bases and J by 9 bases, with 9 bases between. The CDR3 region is CASSFPSSEQFF. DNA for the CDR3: TGCGCCAGCAGCTTCCCCAGTAGTGAGCAGTTCTTC.

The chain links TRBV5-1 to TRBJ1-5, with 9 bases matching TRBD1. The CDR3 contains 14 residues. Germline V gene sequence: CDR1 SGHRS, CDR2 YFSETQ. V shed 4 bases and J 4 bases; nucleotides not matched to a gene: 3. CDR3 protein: CASSPGQGNQPQHF. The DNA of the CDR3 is TGCGCCAGCAGCCCAGGACAGGGGAATCAGCCCCAGCATTTT.

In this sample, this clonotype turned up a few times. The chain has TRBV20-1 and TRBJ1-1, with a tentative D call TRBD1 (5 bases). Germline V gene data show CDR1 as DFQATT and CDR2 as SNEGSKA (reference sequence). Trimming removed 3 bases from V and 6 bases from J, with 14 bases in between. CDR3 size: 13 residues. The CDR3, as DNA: TGCAGTGCTAGTAGACTCGGAGGGGCTGAAGCTTTCTTT. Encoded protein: CSASRLGGAEAFF.

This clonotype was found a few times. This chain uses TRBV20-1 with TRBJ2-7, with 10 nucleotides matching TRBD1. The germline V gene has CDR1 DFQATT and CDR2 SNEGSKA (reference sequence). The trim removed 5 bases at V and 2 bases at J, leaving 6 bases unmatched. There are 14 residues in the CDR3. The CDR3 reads CSADDRGLAYEQYF. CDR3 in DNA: TGCAGTGCTGACGACAGGGGGCTCGCCTACGAGCAGTACTTC.

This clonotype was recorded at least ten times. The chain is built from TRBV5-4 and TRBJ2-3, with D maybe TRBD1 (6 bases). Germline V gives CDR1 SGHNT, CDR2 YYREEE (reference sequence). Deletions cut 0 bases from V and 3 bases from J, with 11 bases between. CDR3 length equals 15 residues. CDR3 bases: TGTGCCAGCAGCTTGGAAGGGGGAAGTACAGATACGCAGTATTTT. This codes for CASSLEGGSTDTQYF. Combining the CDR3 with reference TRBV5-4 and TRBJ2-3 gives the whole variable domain ETGVTQSPTHLIKTRGQQVTLRCSSQSGHNTVSWYQQALGQGPQFIFQYYREEENGRGNFPPRFSGLQFPNYSSELNVNALELDDSALYLCASSLEGGSTDTQYFGPGTRLTVL.

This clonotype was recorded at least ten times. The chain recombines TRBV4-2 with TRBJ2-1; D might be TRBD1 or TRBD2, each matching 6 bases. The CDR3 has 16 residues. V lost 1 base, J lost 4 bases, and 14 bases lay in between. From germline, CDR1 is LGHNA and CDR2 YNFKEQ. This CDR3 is CASSQATSGAYNEQFF. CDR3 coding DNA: TGTGCCAGCAGCCAAGCAACATCGGGGGCATACAATGAGCAGTTCTTC.

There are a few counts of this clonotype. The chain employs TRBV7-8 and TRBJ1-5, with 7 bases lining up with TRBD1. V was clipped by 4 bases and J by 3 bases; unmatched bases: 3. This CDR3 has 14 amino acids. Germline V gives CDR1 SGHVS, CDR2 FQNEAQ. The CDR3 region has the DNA TGTGCCAGCAGCTACAGGGGTCTCAATCAGCCCCAGCATTTT. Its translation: CASSYRGLNQPQHF.

DNA of the CDR3: TGTGCCGGGACCACAGGGAAGGTTAGCGGGGGGGCCAGTCACGAGCAGTACTTC. This translates into CAGTTGKVSGGASHEQYF. This chain uses TRBV30 with TRBJ2-7, with 11 positions matching TRBD2. The length of the CDR3 is 18 residues. Looked up from germline, CDR1 is GTSNPN and CDR2 is SVGIG (reference sequence). V was pared by 8 bases and J by 5 bases, with 23 bases of the junction left unmatched.